The clone carrying this T cell receptor (beta chain) turned up a few times. The antigen is undetermined. This sample was included in a study of cytomegalovirus exposure and HLA in healthy donors. Notes on the study in general: Analysis was performed later, and it showed HLA-associated TCR beta chains to be more clonally expanded than equally common others.

The PCR was carried out with 60 Vbeta primers and 13 Jbeta primers. TCRdb keeps only in-frame clones here, not all; method: immunoSEQ multiplex PCR. The sample consists of roughly 140,000 clones, roughly 85% of them appearing once. This CDR3 region has 15 residues. J lost 6 bases, V lost 8 bases, and 11 bases had no gene match. Germline CDR1 and CDR2: MNHNS and SASEGT. The chain links TRBV6-1 to TRBJ2-1, with 9 nucleotides matching TRBD2. The sample consisted of PBMCs. This receptor was obtained from a male donor in good health and CMV-seronegative. The CDR3 bases are TGTGCCAGCTTAGAGAGCGGGAGGTCGGGCAATGAGCAGTTCTTC. Protein product: CASLESGRSGNEQFF.